This entry lists 24 T cell receptor beta chains sequenced from one sample in a study of cytomegalovirus exposure and HLA in healthy donors. The PCR used 60 Vbeta and 13 Jbeta primers. Libraries were prepared by immunoSEQ multiplex PCR; TCRdb keeps only in-frame clonotypes and omits some of them. In the table there are about 140,000 clones, 79% of which are singletons. The material sequenced was PBMCs. The receptors stem from a man in his late teens or twenties in good health and CMV-seronegative.

This clone showed up many times. CDR3 sequence: CASSILGWGGGDAEAFF. For the CDR3, the DNA is TGTGCCAGTAGTATTCTCGGATGGGGTGGGGGGGACGCTGAAGCTTTCTTT. The chain carries TRBV19 and TRBJ1-1, with D perhaps TRBD1 (5 bases). With 3 bases removed from V and 6 bases from J, the gap between germline ends came to 23 bases. Per germline, CDR1 LNHDA and CDR2 SQIVND (reference sequence). The CDR3 spans 17 residues.

The rearrangement links TRBV9 to TRBJ2-7; perhaps TRBD1 as D (6 bases). The CDR3 is made up of 15 amino acids. Between the trimmed V and J ends, which lost 3 bases and 1 base, there was a span of 14 bases. Germline lookup yields CDR1 SGDLS and CDR2 YYNGEE. The CDR3 coding sequence is TGTGCCAGCAGCGCAGGGGTCCCTTTATCCTACGAGCAGTACTTC. Translated: CASSAGVPLSYEQYF.

The chain employs TRBV6-1 and TRBJ1-1, with TRBD1 identical over 7 bases. CDR3 length: 13 amino acids. CDR1 and CDR2 (germline): MNHNS, SASEGT. Germline trimming cut 5 bases from V and 7 bases from J; bases unmatched to any gene: 7. CDR3 protein: CASSHRQGFEAFF. CDR3 in DNA: TGTGCCAGCAGTCATCGACAGGGCTTTGAAGCTTTCTTT.

The rearrangement links TRBV7-3 to TRBJ2-1; possible D gene TRBD2, 7 bases. The germline V and J ends were trimmed by 3 bases and 7 bases, with 19 bases remaining between them. Germline-derived CDR1 and CDR2 are SGHTA and FQGTGA. The CDR3 loop spans 16 amino acids. The CDR3 loop reads CASSFHGGGGTNEQFF. As DNA, the CDR3 is TGTGCCAGCAGCTTTCATGGCGGGGGCGGGACGAATGAGCAGTTCTTC.

This chain connects TRBV5-1 to TRBJ1-2; no firm D call. Germline CDR1 is SGHRS and CDR2 is YFSETQ. The CDR3 is made up of 15 amino acids. The ends were cut back, 2 bases at V and 6 bases at J, with 17 bases in the middle. The DNA of the CDR3 is TGCGCCAGCAGCTTAGTTACGGACGGGAGAGATGGCTACACCTTC. This gives the protein CASSLVTDGRDGYTF.

The rearrangement uses TRBV5-1 and TRBJ1-6; D remains ambiguous. Trimming shortened V by 4 bases and J by 2 bases, and 10 bases separated the two germline ends. Germline V gene sequence: CDR1 SGHRS, CDR2 YFSETQ. The CDR3 has 15 residues. Here the CDR3 DNA reads TGCGCCAGCAGCCCCGATGGCCCCTATAATTCACCCCTCCACTTT. Translating it yields CASSPDGPYNSPLHF.

This chain joins TRBV5-1 and TRBJ2-4, with D possibly TRBD1 on 5 matching bases. Germline V gives CDR1 SGHRS, CDR2 YFSETQ. The CDR3 consists of 14 residues. V dropped 4 bases and J dropped 0 bases, with 8 bases sitting between them. DNA for the CDR3: TGCGCCAGCAGCCCAGGGTTAGCCAAAAACATTCAGTACTTC. Translating gives CASSPGLAKNIQYF.

The rearrangement joins TRBV30 to TRBJ2-7, with D possibly being TRBD2 (6 bases). The V gene's germline CDR1 is GTSNPN and CDR2 SVGIG (reference sequence). Trimming removed 4 bases at V and 3 bases at J, with 13 bases between. CDR3 length: 13 residues. The CDR3: CAWTPGELYEQYF. The CDR3 DNA sequence: TGTGCCTGGACGCCGGGAGAACTCTACGAGCAGTACTTC.

This clone was detected a few times. The J gene is TRBJ1-5, the V gene TRBV6-6; possible D gene TRBD1, 6 bases. The V gene lost 5 bases and the J gene lost 7 bases, with 15 bases spanning the gap. The germline V gene encodes CDR1 MNHNY and CDR2 SVGAGI (reference sequence). The CDR3 length is 14 residues. The CDR3 loop reads CASSARGAGQPQHF. DNA of the CDR3: TGTGCCAGCAGTGCACGGGGGGCGGGCCAGCCCCAGCATTTT.

This clone was seen just once. V gene TRBV18 combines with J gene TRBJ1-1; 12 bases align to TRBD1. Germline lookup yields CDR1 KGHSH and CDR2 LQKENI. This CDR3 region has 18 residues. With 1 base clipped from V and 4 bases from J, the junction kept 10 bases outside the gene matches. CDR3 in DNA: TGTGCCAGCTCACCACAGCAGGGACAGGGGGCGGGTGGCACTGAAGCTTTCTTT. Its translation is CASSPQQGQGAGGTEAFF.

This clone has only a few counts. V is TRBV6-1 and J is TRBJ2-7; D remains unclear. CDR3 size: 14 residues. The germline CDR1 and CDR2 sequences are MNHNS and SASEGT. Trimming took 0 bases from V and 5 from J, leaving 11 bases between them. DNA of the CDR3: TGTGCCAGCAGTGAAGCGCTTCGGGTTGACGAGCAGTACTTC. Translating it yields CASSEALRVDEQYF.

Points on this clone: One end of the junction is discordant with germline, which a read error may explain. V usage is TRBV4-1 and J usage is TRBJ2-1, with TRBD1 matching over 7 bases. The CDR3 has 11 amino acids. In germline, CDR1 is MGHRA, CDR2 YSYEKL. CDR3 residues: CASSQETGVVF. The CDR3 coding sequence is TGCGCCAGCAGCCAAGAAACAGGGGTGGTCTTC.

This chain links TRBV5-1 with TRBJ2-7, with D possibly TRBD1 on 6 matching bases. Germline CDR1 SGHRS, CDR2 YFSETQ. CDR3 size: 15 residues. Trimming pared 2 bases from V and 2 bases from J, leaving 14 bases between. CDR3 residues: CASSFRQAQPYEQYF. Here the CDR3 DNA reads TGCGCCAGCAGCTTCCGACAGGCCCAACCCTACGAGCAGTACTTC. Based on the CDR3 plus reference TRBV5-1 and TRBJ2-7, the full variable domain is KAGVTQTPRYLIKTRGQQVTLSCSPISGHRSVSWYQQTPGQGLQFLFEYFSETQRNKGNFPGRFSGRQFSNSRSEMNVSTLELGDSALYLCASSFRQAQPYEQYFGPGTRLTVT.

CDR3 residues: CASSLAGGRVHNEQFF. The CDR3 DNA reads as TGTGCCAGCAGCTTGGCCGGCGGCAGGGTCCACAATGAGCAGTTCTTC. The V call is TRBV5-8, the J call TRBJ2-1, with D perhaps matching TRBD1 (5 bases). The CDR3 contains 16 residues. CDR1 SGHTS and CDR2 YDEGEE come from the germline V gene. Trimming took off 0 bases at V and 5 bases at J, with 15 bases between the two ends.

The chain combines TRBV4-2 with TRBJ2-5, with TRBD1 matching 9 bases. The CDR3 consists of 17 residues. The germline CDR1 and CDR2 sequences are LGHNA and YNFKEQ. V was pared by 4 bases and J by 4 bases, with 13 bases of the junction left unmatched. CDR3 loop: CASSPEWDRVFIETQYF. The CDR3 region has the DNA TGTGCCAGCAGCCCAGAGTGGGACAGGGTTTTTATAGAGACCCAGTACTTC.

The chain couples TRBV7-3 to TRBJ1-1; a possible D gene is TRBD1 (6 bases). V was trimmed by 5 bases and J by 4 bases, leaving 14 bases between them. The CDR3 runs 14 residues. Germline CDR1 and CDR2: SGHTA and FQGTGA. The CDR3 nucleotides read TGTGCCAGCAGCACCCAGGGGATGGGCACTGAAGCTTTCTTT. Its translation: CASSTQGMGTEAFF.

The V call is TRBV2, the J call TRBJ1-2; no clear D gene. The V gene's germline CDR1 is SNHLY and CDR2 FYNNEI. V dropped 11 bases and J dropped 8 bases, with 21 bases sitting between them. The CDR3 totals 13 residues. In nucleotides, the CDR3 is TGTGCCGGACCCCCGGGAGTATTCAGGGGCTACACCTTC. It codes for CAGPPGVFRGYTF.

The chain couples TRBV13 to TRBJ1-4; 9 positions agree with TRBD1. The CDR3 length is 15 residues. Germline CDR1 is PRHDT and CDR2 is FYEKMQ (reference sequence). V was pared by 5 bases and J by 6 bases, with 7 bases of the junction left unmatched. CDR3 nucleotides: TGTGCCAGCAGCAAGTGGACAGGGGCGGATGAAAAACTGTTTTTT. It encodes CASSKWTGADEKLFF.

The chain couples TRBV10-2 to TRBJ1-5, with D perhaps TRBD1 (6 bases). CDR1 is WSHSY and CDR2 is SAAADI in the germline V gene. CDR3 length equals 12 residues. The V gene lost 8 bases and the J gene lost 4 bases, with 9 bases spanning the gap. In nucleotides, the CDR3 is TGCGCCAGCTCACAGGGAAATCAGCCCCAGCATTTT. The encoded protein is CASSQGNQPQHF.

This chain joins TRBV29-1 and TRBJ2-2; D is possibly TRBD1 (6 bases). From germline, CDR1 is SQVTM and CDR2 ANQGSEA. The CDR3 sequence is 13 residues long. Trimming stripped 5 bases from V and 2 bases from J, with 9 bases between. The CDR3 nucleotides are TGCAGCGTTCGACAGGCAAACACCGGGGAGCTGTTTTTT. Translated: CSVRQANTGELFF.

This chain uses TRBV29-1 with TRBJ1-2; D remains unclear. Looked up from germline, CDR1 is SQVTM and CDR2 is ANQGSEA. The CDR3 spans 12 residues. V was trimmed by 5 bases and J by 4 bases, leaving 11 bases between them. DNA of the CDR3: TGCAGCGTTCTAGACGAAGGCTATGGCTACACCTTC. It is translated as CSVLDEGYGYTF. Full variable domain (outside the CDR3, taken from reference TRBV29-1 and TRBJ1-2): SAVISQKPSRDICQRGTSLTIQCQVDSQVTMMFWYRQQPGQSLTLIATANQGSEATYESGFVIDKFPISRPNLTFSTLTVSNMSPEDSSIYLCSVLDEGYGYTFGSGTRLTVV.

Here the CDR3 DNA reads TGCGCCAGCAGCTTGCGAATGGGCGGCGGGTATGAGCAGTTCTTC. Translated: CASSLRMGGGYEQFF. This chain uses TRBV5-1 with TRBJ2-1; D may be TRBD2 (5 bases). Trimming stripped 1 base from V and 8 bases from J, with 16 bases between. The CDR3 extends over 15 amino acids. Germline V gene data show CDR1 as SGHRS and CDR2 as YFSETQ.

As concerns this clone: The sample holds other DNA sequences that translate to the same CDR3. This sequence joins TRBV6-5 and TRBJ2-5; 8 bases are a match to TRBD1. Trimming removed 6 bases from V and 3 bases from J; junction bases left unmatched: 3. There are 13 residues in the CDR3. Germline V gene lookup returns CDR1 MNHEY and CDR2 SVGAGI. This CDR3 reads CASSTDREETQYF. In DNA form, the CDR3 reads TGTGCCAGCAGCACGGACAGGGAAGAGACCCAGTACTTC.

The chain employs TRBV7-9 and TRBJ2-1; maybe TRBD2 (5 bases). Germline V lookup: CDR1 SEHNR, CDR2 FQNEAQ (reference sequence). V lost 2 bases, J lost 8 bases, and 10 bases lay in between. This CDR3 has 13 residues. CDR3 protein: CASSLIGLHEQFF. The CDR3 DNA follows: TGTGCCAGCAGCTTAATTGGACTCCATGAGCAGTTCTTC.